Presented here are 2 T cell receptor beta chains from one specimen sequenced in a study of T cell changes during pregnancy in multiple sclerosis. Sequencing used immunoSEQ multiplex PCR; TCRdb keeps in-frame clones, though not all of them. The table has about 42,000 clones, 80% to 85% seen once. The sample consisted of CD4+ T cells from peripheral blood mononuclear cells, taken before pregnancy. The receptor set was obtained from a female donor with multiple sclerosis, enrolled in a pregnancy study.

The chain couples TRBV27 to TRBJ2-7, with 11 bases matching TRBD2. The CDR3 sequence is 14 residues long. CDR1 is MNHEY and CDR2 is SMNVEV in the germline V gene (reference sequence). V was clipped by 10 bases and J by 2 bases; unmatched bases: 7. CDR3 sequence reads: CATGLAGGPYEQYF. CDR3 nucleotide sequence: TGTGCCACCGGGCTAGCGGGAGGACCCTACGAGCAGTACTTC.

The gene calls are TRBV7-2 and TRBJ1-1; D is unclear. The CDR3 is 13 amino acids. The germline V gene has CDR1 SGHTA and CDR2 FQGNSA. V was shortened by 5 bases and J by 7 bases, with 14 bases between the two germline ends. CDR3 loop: CASSQTMAGEAFF. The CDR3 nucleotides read TGTGCCAGCAGCCAAACAATGGCAGGTGAAGCTTTCTTT.